This is a list of T cell receptor beta chains from one sample in a study of human T cells and chemical hapten exposure. MiXCR, applied by TCRdb to the RACE reads, yields one record per CDR3 protein. The repertoire holds about 250,000 distinct CDR3 sequences, with around 7.3% as singletons. The material sequenced was whole blood, taken in connection with sensitization to the hapten diphenylcyclopropenone (DPC). The receptor source for this set is a young man with alopecia areata. Some clones in this sample may be carry-over from other donors' samples. The CDR3 runs from the conserved cysteine through the conserved F or W.

v_call,j_call,cdr3_aa
TRBV20-1,TRBJ2-7,CSAEPRLAEGVEQYF
TRBV29-1,TRBJ1-5,CSVGGNSNQPQHF
TRBV6-1,TRBJ1-2,CASSARLLREGYTF
TRBV5-1,TRBJ2-2,CASTLVRNTGELFF
TRBV6-5,TRBJ1-2,CASSYSPGQGKGYTF
TRBV6-5,TRBJ1-5,CASSSYQPQHF
TRBV6-6,TRBJ2-1,CASSPTGSDEQFF
TRBV7-9,TRBJ1-3,CASSTERTGGGNTIYF
TRBV10-2,TRBJ1-5,CASSESRGLQNQPQHF
TRBV2,TRBJ1-5,CASTLEGGSQPQHF
TRBV5-1,TRBJ1-2,CASSPWGQAEYGYTF
TRBV4-3,TRBJ2-4,CASSGGSLGIQYF
TRBV29-1,TRBJ2-4,CSASTQAGRGLAKNIQYF
TRBV7-9,TRBJ2-2,CASSSFTDTGELFF
TRBV7-6,TRBJ1-6,CASSLLGRRSPLHF
TRBV5-1,TRBJ1-1,CASRTDKNTEAFF
TRBV2,TRBJ1-5,CASKKSGNSNQPQHF
TRBV7-9,TRBJ1-1,CASSPRDRLNTEAFF
TRBV7-2,TRBJ2-1,CASSLAPSNEQFF
TRBV5-4,TRBJ2-1,CASSFRGNNEQFF
TRBV9,TRBJ2-1,CASSVAGDTYNEQFF
TRBV5-5,TRBJ1-2,CASSLATRAAYGYTF
TRBV10-3,TRBJ1-2,CAIRPTGASIYGYTF
TRBV24-1,TRBJ1-1,CATSGGGEAFF
TRBV7-9,TRBJ1-4,CASNGEKLFF
TRBV6-5,TRBJ1-1,CASSYAYRGGNTEAFF
TRBV11-2,TRBJ2-5,CASRGLTGPGPQETQYF
TRBV12-3/TRBV12-4,TRBJ2-3,CASSLGLAGGQGDTQYF
TRBV7-2,TRBJ2-5,CASSSSVAGGQTQYF
TRBV6-6,TRBJ1-1,CASSYSRVTEAFF
TRBV25-1,TRBJ2-2,CASSATPGTGAGELFF
TRBV5-1,TRBJ2-1,CANREGPDGEQFF
TRBV4-3,TRBJ1-2,CASRGAANYGYTF
TRBV6-2/TRBV6-3,TRBJ2-2,CVTGLEETGELFF
TRBV20-1,TRBJ1-6,CSATRGSSYNSPLHF
TRBV12-3/TRBV12-4,TRBJ2-4,CASSLDGAKNIQHF
TRBV4-3,TRBJ1-3,CASSQDRGYGNTIYF
TRBV9,TRBJ1-1,CASSQGQGATEAFF
TRBV7-9,TRBJ1-1,CASTRQGKAFF
TRBV20-1,TRBJ1-2,CSARDDRDRGWWDNYGYTF
TRBV28,TRBJ1-5,CATWPNYSNQPQHF
TRBV5-6,TRBJ2-1,CASSLYENYNEQFF
TRBV29-1,TRBJ2-7,CSGADGYEQYF
TRBV2,TRBJ1-6,CASKEWGLSNSPLHF
TRBV7-9,TRBJ1-1,CASSTRTVNTEAFF
TRBV7-2,TRBJ2-3,CASSLSGGAFDTQYF
TRBV6-5,TRBJ1-1,CASGLFRRAVF
TRBV29-1,TRBJ1-2,CSVDVRTNYGYTF
TRBV19,TRBJ2-3,CASSMGWKWYF
TRBV7-3,TRBJ2-3,CASSSQGGTDTQYF
TRBV20-1,TRBJ1-1,CSALGAFF
TRBV4-1,TRBJ2-7,CASSQDRGRGASSYEQYF
TRBV4-1,TRBJ1-4,CASSQGTADGNEKLFF
TRBV12-3/TRBV12-4,TRBJ1-3,CASRSDRMTDTIYF
TRBV12-3/TRBV12-4,TRBJ2-3,CASSSRRGGPSYPTDTQYF
TRBV6-2/TRBV6-3,TRBJ2-6,CASSYVLPSGANVLTF
TRBV14,TRBJ1-2,CASSQDVSYTF
TRBV24-1,TRBJ2-7,CATSDKGYEQYF
TRBV5-1,TRBJ2-1,CASSPEGVDEQFF
TRBV7-8,TRBJ2-3,CASSLRTSGGGGYRADTQYF